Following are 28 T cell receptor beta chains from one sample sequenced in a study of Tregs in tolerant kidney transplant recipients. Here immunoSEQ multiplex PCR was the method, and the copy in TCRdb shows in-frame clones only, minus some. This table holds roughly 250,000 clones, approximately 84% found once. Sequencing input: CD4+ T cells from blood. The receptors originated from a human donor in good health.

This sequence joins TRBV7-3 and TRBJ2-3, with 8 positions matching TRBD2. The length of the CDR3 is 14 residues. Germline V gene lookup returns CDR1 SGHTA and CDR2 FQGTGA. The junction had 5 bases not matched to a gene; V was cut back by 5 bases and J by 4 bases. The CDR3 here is CASSPGLASDTQYF. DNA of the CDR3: TGTGCCAGCAGCCCTGGACTAGCATCAGATACGCAGTATTTT. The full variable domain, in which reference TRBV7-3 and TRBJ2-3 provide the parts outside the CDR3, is GAGVSQTPSNKVTEKGKYVELRCDPISGHTALYWYRQSLGQGPEFLIYFQGTGAADDSGLPNDRFFAVRPEGSVSTLKIQRTERGDSAVYLCASSPGLASDTQYFGPGTRLTVL.

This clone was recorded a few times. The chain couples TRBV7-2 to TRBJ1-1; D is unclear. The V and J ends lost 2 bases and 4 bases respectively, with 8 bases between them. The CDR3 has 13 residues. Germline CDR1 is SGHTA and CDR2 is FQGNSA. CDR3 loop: CASSLTAGTEAFF. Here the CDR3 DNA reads TGTGCCAGCAGCTTAACAGCTGGCACTGAAGCTTTCTTT.

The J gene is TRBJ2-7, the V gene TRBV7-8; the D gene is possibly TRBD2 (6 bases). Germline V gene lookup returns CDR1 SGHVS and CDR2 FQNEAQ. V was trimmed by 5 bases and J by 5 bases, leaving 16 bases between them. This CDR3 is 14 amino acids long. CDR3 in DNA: TGTGCCAGCAGCCCCGCGGGGTTGGAGGACGAGCAGTACTTC. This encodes CASSPAGLEDEQYF.

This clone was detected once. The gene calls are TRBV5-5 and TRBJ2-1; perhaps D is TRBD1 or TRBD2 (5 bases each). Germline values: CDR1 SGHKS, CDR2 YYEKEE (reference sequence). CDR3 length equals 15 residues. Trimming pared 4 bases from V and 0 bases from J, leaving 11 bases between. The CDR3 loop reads CASSNPGSSYNEQFF. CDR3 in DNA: TGTGCCAGCAGCAATCCAGGGAGCTCCTACAATGAGCAGTTCTTC.

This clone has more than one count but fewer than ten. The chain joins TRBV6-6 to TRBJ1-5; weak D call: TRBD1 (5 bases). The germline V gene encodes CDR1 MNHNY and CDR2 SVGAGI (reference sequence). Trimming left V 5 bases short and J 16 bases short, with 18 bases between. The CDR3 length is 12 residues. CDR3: CASSGDGLVQHF. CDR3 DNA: TGTGCCAGCAGTGGGGACGGCCTTGTCCAACATTTT.

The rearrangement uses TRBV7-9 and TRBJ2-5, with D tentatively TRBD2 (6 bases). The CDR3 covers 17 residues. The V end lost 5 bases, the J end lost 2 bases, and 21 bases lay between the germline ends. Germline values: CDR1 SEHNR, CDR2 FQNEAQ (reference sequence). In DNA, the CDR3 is TGTGCCAGCAGCCATGGGACGGGAGCACGACTACAAGAGACCCAGTACTTC. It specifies CASSHGTGARLQETQYF. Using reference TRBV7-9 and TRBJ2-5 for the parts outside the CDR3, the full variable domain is DTGVSQNPRHKITKRGQNVTFRCDPISEHNRLYWYRQTLGQGPEFLTYFQNEAQLEKSRLLSDRFSAERPKGSFSTLEIQRTEQGDSAMYLCASSHGTGARLQETQYFGPGTRLLVL.

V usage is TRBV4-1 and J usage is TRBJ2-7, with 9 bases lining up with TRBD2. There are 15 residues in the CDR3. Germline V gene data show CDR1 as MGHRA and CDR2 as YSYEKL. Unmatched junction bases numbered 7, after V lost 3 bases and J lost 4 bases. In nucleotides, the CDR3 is TGCGCCAGCAGCCATTTAGCGGGAGAAGGATACGAGCAGTACTTC. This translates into CASSHLAGEGYEQYF.

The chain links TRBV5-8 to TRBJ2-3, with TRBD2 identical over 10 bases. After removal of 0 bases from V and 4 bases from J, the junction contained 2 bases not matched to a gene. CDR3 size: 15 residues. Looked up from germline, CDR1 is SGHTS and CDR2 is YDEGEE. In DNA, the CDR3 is TGTGCCAGCAGCTTGGGTAGCGGGAGGTCAGATACGCAGTATTTT. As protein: CASSLGSGRSDTQYF.

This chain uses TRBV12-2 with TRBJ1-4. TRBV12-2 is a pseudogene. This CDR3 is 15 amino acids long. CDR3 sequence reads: CASRFRTGLNEKLFF. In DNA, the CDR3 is TGTGCAAGTCGCTTTAGGACGGGACTTAATGAAAAACTGTTTTTT.

CDR3 loop: CASSLVGSSANTGELFF. DNA of the CDR3: TGTGCCAGCAGCTTGGTAGGCAGCAGCGCGAACACCGGGGAGCTGTTTTTT. This chain uses TRBV5-6 with TRBJ2-2, with D unclear. Trimming left V 0 bases short and J 0 bases short, with 12 bases between. Germline loops: CDR1 SGHDT, CDR2 YYEEEE. CDR3 length: 17 residues. The full variable domain, in which reference TRBV5-6 and TRBJ2-2 provide the parts outside the CDR3, is DAGVTQSPTHLIKTRGQQVTLRCSPKSGHDTVSWYQQALGQGPQFIFQYYEEEERQRGNFPDRFSGHQFPNYSSELNVNALLLGDSALYLCASSLVGSSANTGELFFGEGSRLTVL.

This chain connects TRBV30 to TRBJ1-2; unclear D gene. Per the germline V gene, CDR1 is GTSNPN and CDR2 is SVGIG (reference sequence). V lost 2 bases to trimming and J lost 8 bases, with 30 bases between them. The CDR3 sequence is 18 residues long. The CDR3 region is CAWSPSPWRAVPFMGYTF. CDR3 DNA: TGTGCCTGGAGTCCTTCCCCCTGGCGGGCCGTCCCCTTTATGGGCTACACCTTC.

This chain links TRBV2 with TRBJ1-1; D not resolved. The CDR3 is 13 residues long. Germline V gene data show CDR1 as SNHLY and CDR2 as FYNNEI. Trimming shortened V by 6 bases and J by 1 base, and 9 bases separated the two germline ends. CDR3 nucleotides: TGTGCCAGCAGGAGCCCGGGGAACACTGAAGCTTTCTTT. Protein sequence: CASRSPGNTEAFF.

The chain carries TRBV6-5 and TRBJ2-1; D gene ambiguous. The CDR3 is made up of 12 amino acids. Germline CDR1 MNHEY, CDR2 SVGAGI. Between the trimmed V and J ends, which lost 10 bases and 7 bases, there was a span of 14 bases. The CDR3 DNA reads TGTGCCATACTAAGAGGTTGGAATGAGCAGTTCTTC. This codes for CAILRGWNEQFF.

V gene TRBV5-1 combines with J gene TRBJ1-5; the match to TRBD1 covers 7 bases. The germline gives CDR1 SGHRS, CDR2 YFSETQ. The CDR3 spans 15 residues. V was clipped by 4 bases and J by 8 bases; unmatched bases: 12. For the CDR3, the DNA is TGCGCCAGCAGCGGTACCGGGACAGCAGCCGAGCCCCAGCATTTT. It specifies CASSGTGTAAEPQHF.

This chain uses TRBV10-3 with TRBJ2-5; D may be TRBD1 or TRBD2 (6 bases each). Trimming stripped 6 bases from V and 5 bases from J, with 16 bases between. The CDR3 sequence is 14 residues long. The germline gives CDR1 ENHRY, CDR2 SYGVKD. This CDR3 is CAISAKGGLETQYF. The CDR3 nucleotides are TGTGCCATCAGCGCCAAGGGGGGTCTGGAGACCCAGTACTTC.

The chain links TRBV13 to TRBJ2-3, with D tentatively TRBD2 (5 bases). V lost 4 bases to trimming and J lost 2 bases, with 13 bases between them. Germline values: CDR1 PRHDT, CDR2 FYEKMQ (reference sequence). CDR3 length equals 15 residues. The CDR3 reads CASSWTATPTDTQYF. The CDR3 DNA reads TGTGCCAGCAGCTGGACTGCTACTCCCACAGATACGCAGTATTTT.

The CDR3 loop reads CASSIQRGHYGYTF. The CDR3 coding sequence is TGTGCCAGTAGTATTCAGAGGGGGCACTATGGCTACACCTTC. The chain employs TRBV19 and TRBJ1-2; 7 bases are a match to TRBD1. The ends lost 3 bases at V and 3 bases at J; junction bases unmatched: 4. CDR3 length: 14 residues. From germline, CDR1 is LNHDA and CDR2 SQIVND (reference sequence).

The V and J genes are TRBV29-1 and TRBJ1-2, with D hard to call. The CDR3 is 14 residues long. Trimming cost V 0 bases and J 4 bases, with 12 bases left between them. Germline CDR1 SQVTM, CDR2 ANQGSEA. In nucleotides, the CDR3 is TGCAGCGTTGAAGATCCTCTGGCTCTCTATGGCTACACCTTC. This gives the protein CSVEDPLALYGYTF.

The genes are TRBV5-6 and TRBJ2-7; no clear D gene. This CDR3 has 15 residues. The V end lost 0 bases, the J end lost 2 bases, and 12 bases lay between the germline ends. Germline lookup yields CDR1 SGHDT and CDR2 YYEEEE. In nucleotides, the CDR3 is TGTGCCAGCAGCTTGGGAAGTAGCTTTACCTACGAGCAGTACTTC. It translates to CASSLGSSFTYEQYF.

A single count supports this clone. CDR3 coding DNA: TGTGCCACCGGGGACAGACTCAATCAGCCCCAGCATTTT. This codes for CATGDRLNQPQHF. The chain joins TRBV6-5 to TRBJ1-5; 7 bases are a match to TRBD1. From germline, CDR1 is MNHEY and CDR2 SVGAGI. With 10 bases clipped from V and 3 bases from J, the junction kept 6 bases outside the gene matches. CDR3 size: 13 residues.

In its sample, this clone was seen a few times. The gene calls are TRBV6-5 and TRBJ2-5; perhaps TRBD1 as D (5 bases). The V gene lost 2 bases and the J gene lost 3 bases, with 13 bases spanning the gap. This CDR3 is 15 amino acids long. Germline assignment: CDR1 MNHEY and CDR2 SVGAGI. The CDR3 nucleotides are TGTGCCAGCAGTTACACCATGGGGCCCAAAGAGACCCAGTACTTC. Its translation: CASSYTMGPKETQYF.

Written as DNA, the CDR3 is TGTGCCAGCAGCTCAAAGGGGAGCGGGAGAAGATACAAGCAGTACTTC. It yields the protein CASSSKGSGRRYKQYF. V gene TRBV21-1 combines with J gene TRBJ2-7; TRBD2, the table's D call, was not compared with the DNA. TRBV21-1 is assigned pseudogene status. This CDR3 contains 16 residues.

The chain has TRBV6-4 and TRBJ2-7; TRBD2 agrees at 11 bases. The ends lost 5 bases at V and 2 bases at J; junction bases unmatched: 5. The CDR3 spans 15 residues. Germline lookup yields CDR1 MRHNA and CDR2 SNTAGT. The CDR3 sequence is CASSRLAGLPYEQYF. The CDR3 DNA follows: TGTGCCAGCAGTCGACTAGCGGGGCTTCCCTACGAGCAGTACTTC.

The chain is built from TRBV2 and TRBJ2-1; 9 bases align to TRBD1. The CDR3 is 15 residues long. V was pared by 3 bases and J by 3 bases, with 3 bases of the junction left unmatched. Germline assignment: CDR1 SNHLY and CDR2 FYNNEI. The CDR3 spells CASSDNRGLYNEQFF. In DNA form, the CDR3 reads TGTGCCAGCAGTGATAACAGGGGGCTCTACAATGAGCAGTTCTTC.

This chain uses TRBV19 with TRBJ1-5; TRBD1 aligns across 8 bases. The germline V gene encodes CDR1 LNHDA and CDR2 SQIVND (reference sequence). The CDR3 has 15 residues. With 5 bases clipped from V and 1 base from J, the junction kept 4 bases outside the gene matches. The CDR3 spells CASSGTGRSNQPQHF. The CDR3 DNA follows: TGTGCCAGTAGTGGGACAGGACGAAGCAATCAGCCCCAGCATTTT.

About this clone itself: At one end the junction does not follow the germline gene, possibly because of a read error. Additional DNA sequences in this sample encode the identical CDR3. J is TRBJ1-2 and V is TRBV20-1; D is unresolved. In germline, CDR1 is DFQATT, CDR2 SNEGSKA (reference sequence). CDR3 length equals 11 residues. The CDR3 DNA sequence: TGCAGTGCCAGAGACCGGGGTGGCTACACCTTC. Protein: CSARDRGGYTF.

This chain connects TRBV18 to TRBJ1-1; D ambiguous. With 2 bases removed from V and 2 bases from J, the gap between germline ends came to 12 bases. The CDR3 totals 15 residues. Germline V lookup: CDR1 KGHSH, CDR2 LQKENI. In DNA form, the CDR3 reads TGTGCCAGCTCACCAAACCCGGGATCCAACACTGAAGCTTTCTTT. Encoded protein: CASSPNPGSNTEAFF.

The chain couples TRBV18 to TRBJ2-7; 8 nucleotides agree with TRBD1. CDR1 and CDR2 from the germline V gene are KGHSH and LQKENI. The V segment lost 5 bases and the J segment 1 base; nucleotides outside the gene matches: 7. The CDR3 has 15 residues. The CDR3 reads CASSGQGPLSYEQYF. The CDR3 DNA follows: TGTGCCAGCTCAGGACAGGGTCCATTATCCTACGAGCAGTACTTC.